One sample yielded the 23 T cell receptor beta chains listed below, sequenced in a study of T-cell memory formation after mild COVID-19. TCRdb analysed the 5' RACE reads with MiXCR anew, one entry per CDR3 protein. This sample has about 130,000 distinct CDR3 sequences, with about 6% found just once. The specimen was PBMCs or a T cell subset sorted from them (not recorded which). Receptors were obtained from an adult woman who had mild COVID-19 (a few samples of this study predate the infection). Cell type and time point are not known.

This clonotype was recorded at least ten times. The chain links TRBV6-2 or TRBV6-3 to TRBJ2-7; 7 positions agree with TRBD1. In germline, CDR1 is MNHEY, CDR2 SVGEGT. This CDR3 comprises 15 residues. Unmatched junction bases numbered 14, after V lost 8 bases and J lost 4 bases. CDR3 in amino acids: CASGAHETGTYEQYF. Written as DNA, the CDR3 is TGTGCCAGCGGGGCCCACGAGACAGGGACGTACGAGCAGTACTTC.

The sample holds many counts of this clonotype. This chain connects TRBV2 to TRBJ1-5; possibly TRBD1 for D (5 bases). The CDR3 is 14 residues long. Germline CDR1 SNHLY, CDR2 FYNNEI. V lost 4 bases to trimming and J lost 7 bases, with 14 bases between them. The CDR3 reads CASSGPGTGQPQHF. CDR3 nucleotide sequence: TGTGCCAGCAGTGGCCCTGGGACCGGACAGCCCCAGCATTTT.

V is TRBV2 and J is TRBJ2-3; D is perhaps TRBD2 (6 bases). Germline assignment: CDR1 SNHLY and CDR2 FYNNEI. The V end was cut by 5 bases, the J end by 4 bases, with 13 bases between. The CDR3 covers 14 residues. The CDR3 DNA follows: TGTGCCAGCAGTCAACGGACTACCGCAGATACGCAGTATTTT. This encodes CASSQRTTADTQYF.

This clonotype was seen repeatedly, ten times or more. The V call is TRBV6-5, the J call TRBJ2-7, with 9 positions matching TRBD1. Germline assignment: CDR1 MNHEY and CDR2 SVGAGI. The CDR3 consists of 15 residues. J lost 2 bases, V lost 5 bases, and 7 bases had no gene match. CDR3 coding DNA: TGTGCCAGCAGTGATCCGGGACAGGGCGCCTACGAGCAGTACTTC. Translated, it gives CASSDPGQGAYEQYF.

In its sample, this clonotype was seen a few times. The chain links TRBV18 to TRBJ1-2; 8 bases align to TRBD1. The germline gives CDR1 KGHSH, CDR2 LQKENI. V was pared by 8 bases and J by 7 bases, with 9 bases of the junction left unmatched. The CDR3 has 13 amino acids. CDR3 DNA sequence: TGTGCCAGCACCCCGGGACAGGTCGTTGGCTACACCTTC. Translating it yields CASTPGQVVGYTF.

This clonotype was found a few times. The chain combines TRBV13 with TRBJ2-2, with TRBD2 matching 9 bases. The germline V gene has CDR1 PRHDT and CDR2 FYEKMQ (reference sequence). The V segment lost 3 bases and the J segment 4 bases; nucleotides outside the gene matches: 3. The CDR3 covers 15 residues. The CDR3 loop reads CASSFLAGTTGELFF. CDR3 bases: TGTGCCAGCAGCTTTCTAGCGGGGACCACCGGGGAGCTGTTTTTT.

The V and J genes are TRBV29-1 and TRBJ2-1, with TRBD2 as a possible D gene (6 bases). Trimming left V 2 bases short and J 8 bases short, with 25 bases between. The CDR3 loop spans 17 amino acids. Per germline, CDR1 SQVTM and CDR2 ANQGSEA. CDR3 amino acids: CSVEIGWGVEYKDEQFF. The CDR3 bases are TGCAGCGTTGAAATAGGGTGGGGGGTGGAATATAAGGATGAGCAGTTCTTC.

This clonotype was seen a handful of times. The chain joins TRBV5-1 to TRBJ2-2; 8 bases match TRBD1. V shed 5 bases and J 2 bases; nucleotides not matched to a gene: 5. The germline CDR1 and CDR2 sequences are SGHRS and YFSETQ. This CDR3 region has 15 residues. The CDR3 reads CASSRTGGNTGELFF. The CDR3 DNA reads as TGCGCCAGCAGTCGTACAGGGGGAAACACCGGGGAGCTGTTTTTT.

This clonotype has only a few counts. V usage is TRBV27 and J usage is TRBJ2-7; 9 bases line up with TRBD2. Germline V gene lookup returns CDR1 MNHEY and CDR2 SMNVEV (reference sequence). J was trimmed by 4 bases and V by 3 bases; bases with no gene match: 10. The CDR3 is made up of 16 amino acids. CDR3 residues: CASSFGVGGGAYEQYF. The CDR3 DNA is TGTGCCAGCAGTTTCGGCGTGGGCGGGGGGGCGTACGAGCAGTACTTC.

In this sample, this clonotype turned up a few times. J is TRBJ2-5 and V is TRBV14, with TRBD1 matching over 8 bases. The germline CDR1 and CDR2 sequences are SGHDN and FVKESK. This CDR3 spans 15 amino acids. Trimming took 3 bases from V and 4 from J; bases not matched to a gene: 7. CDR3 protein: CASSHIGQGGETQYF. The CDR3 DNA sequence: TGTGCCAGCAGCCACATCGGACAGGGAGGAGAGACCCAGTACTTC.

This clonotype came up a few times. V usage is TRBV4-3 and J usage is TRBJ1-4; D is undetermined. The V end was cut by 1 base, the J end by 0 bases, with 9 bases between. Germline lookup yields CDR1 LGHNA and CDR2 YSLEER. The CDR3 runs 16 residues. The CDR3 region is CASSQVEAATNEKLFF. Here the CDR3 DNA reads TGCGCCAGCAGCCAAGTGGAGGCTGCAACTAATGAAAAACTGTTTTTT.

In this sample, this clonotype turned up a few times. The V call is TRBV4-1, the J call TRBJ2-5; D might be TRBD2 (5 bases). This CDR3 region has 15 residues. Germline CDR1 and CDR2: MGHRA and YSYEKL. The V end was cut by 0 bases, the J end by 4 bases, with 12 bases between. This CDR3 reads CASSQDFRGGETQYF. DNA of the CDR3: TGCGCCAGCAGCCAAGATTTCCGGGGTGGAGAGACCCAGTACTTC.

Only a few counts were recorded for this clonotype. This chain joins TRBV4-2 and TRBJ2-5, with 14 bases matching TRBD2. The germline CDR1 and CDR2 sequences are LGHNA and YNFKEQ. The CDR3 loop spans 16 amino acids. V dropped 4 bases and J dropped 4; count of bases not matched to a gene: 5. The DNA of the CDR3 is TGTGCCAGCAGCCCGACTAGCGGGGGGGCCGGAGAGACCCAGTACTTC. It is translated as CASSPTSGGAGETQYF.

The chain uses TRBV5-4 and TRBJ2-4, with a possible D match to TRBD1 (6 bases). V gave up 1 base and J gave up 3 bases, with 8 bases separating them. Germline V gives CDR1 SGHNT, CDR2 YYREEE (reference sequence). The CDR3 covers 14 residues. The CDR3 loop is CASSLKGVKNIQYF. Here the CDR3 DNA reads TGTGCCAGCAGCTTGAAGGGGGTCAAAAACATTCAGTACTTC.

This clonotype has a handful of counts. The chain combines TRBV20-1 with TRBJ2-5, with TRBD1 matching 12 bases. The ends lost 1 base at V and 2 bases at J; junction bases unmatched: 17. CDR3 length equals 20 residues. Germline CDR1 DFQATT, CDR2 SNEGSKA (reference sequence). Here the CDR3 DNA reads TGCAGTGCTAGAGCCGTTCGGCAGAGGGACAGGGGGCAGGGGCAAGAGACCCAGTACTTC. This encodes CSARAVRQRDRGQGQETQYF.

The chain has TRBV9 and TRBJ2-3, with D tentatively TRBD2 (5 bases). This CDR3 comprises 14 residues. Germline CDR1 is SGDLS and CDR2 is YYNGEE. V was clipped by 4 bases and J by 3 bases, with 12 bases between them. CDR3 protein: CASSRTPMTDTQYF. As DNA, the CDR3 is TGTGCCAGCAGCCGGACTCCGATGACAGATACGCAGTATTTT.

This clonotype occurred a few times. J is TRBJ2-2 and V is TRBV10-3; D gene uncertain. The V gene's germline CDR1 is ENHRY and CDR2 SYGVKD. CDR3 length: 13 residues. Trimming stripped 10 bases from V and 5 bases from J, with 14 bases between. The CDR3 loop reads CATAWAETGELFF. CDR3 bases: TGTGCCACCGCGTGGGCTGAGACCGGGGAGCTGTTTTTT.

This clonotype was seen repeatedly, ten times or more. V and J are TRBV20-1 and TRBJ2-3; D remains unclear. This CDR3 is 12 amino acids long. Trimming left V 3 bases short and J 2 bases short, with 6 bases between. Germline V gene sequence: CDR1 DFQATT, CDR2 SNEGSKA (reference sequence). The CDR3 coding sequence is TGCAGTGCTAGGAAGTCCACAGATACGCAGTATTTT. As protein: CSARKSTDTQYF.

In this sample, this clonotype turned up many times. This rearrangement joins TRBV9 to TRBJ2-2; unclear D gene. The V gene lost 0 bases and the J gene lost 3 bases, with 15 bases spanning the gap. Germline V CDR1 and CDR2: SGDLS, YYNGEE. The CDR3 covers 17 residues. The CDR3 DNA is TGTGCCAGCAGCGTAGTAGCAGGCCACGCGGACACCGGGGAGCTGTTTTTT. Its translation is CASSVVAGHADTGELFF.

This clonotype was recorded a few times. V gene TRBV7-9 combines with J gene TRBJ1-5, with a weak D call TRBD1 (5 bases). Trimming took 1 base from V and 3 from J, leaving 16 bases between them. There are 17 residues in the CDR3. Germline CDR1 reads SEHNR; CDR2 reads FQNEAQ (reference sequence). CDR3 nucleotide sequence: TGTGCCAGCAGCTTAGGGGTGGGGCAGTCCGTCAATCAGCCCCAGCATTTT. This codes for CASSLGVGQSVNQPQHF.

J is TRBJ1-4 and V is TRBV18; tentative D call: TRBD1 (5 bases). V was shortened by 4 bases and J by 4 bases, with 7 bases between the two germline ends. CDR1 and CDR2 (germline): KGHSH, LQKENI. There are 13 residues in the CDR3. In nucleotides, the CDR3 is TGTGCCAGCTCACGGCAGGGTAATGAAAAACTGTTTTTT. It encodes CASSRQGNEKLFF.

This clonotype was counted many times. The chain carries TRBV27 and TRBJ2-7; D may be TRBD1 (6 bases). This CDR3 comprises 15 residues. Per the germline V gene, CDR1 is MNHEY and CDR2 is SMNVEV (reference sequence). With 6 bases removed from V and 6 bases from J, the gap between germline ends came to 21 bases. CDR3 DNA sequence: TGTGCCAGCAGACTAAAACCACAGGGACCGAGCGAGCAGTACTTC. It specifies CASRLKPQGPSEQYF.

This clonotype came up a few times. CDR3 bases: TGCGCCAGCAGCCAAGAAACAGGGGTACCCTATGGCTACACCTTC. Protein product: CASSQETGVPYGYTF. The genes are TRBV4-3 and TRBJ1-2; 7 bases are a match to TRBD1. V shed 0 bases, J shed 4 bases, and the junction held 5 bases outside the gene matches. The CDR3 loop spans 15 amino acids. CDR1 and CDR2 (germline): LGHNA, YSLEER.